Included here is one T cell receptor beta chain sequence, with context. Its antigen remains unknown. TCRdb passed the reads through MiXCR, listing each CDR3 protein once. The table records 160,000 or so distinct CDR3 sequences, roughly 18% of them present only once. This CDR3 is 14 amino acids long. J was trimmed by 6 bases and V by 2 bases; bases with no gene match: 7. Germline V gene data show CDR1 as SGHTA and CDR2 as FQGNSA. This record belongs to a study of T cell repertoires in cytomegalovirus infection. Study-level findings and limits: The cumulative frequency of public TCR beta families distinguished individuals who carried CMV together with the relevant HLA. The ex vivo response was dominated by HLA-C-restricted CMV-specific TCR beta clonotypes.

The sequence was obtained from a human donor in good health (CMV status not recorded). Some clones in this sample may be carry-over from other donors' samples. This rearrangement joins TRBV7-2 to TRBJ2-7; TRBD2 aligns across 7 bases. The specimen was CD8+ T cells from PBMCs. Written as DNA, the CDR3 is TGTGCCAGCAGCTTAAGAGGGAGGGAGGGCGAGCAGTACTTC. It encodes CASSLRGREGEQYF.